This entry describes one T cell receptor beta chain. Its antigen is undetermined. The sample comes from a study of T cell responses to AZD1222 COVID-19 vaccine. At the level of the study: The study pooled second doses at about 4 or about 12 weeks.

Repertoires were generated with immunoSEQ multiplex PCR, while TCRdb's copy carries only in-frame clones and drops some. The table lists around 80,000 clones, over 90% of them singletons. Regarding the study as a whole: The repertoires were collected only after the peak T cell response. Females outnumbered males among donors, who were mostly white British; clonal diversity was possibly underestimated. Unmutated variant regions are reportedly the target of nearly half of TCRs that are spike-specific.

V was pared by 5 bases and J by 6 bases, with 20 bases between. The CDR3 runs to 16 residues. Germline V gives CDR1 LNHDA, CDR2 SQIVND (reference sequence). The sample here was peripheral blood, taken on day 0 of AZD1222 vaccination. The sequence derives from an adult in good health. This rearrangement joins TRBV19 to TRBJ2-1, with D possibly being TRBD1 (6 bases). CDR3 sequence: CASSVTRGQGRNEQFF. The CDR3 nucleotides are TGTGCCAGTAGTGTAACCCGGGGCCAGGGGCGCAATGAGCAGTTCTTC.